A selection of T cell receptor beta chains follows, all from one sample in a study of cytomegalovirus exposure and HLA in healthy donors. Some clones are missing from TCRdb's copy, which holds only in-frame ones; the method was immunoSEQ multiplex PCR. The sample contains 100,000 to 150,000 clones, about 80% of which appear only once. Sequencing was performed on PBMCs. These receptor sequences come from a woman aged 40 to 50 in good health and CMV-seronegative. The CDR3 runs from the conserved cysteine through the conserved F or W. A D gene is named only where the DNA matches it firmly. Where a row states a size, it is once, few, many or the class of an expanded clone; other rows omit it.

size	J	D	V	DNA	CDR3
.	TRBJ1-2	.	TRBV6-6	TGTGCCAGCAGCTTGACAGATAACTATGGCTACACCTTC	CASSLTDNYGYTF
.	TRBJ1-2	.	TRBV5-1	TGCGCCAGCAGCTTGAACGCCGGGAGTTACTATGGCTACACCTTC	CASSLNAGSYYGYTF
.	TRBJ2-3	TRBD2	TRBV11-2	TGTGCCAGCAGCCACCAGCGGGGGGCCGCGTATATTTCTACAGATACGCAGTATTTT	CASSHQRGAAYISTDTQYF
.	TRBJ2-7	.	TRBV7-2	TGTGCCAGCAGCTCAATACAGGGTCACCACGAGCAGTACTTC	CASSSIQGHHEQYF
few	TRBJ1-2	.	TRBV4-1	TGCGCCAGCAGCCAAGAAAGTTATGAAGACAGTCTCTGGGTGCGAGGCTACACCTTC	CASSQESYEDSLWVRGYTF
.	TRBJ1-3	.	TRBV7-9	TGTGCCAGCAGCTTAGGTCCAGGGTCTGGAAACACCATATATTTT	CASSLGPGSGNTIYF
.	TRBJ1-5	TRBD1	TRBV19	TGTGCCAGTAGTCCCAGGGGGCTAAGCAATCAGCCCCAGCATTTT	CASSPRGLSNQPQHF
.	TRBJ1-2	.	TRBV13	TGTGCCAGCAGCTCTACTAACTATGGCTACACCTTC	CASSSTNYGYTF
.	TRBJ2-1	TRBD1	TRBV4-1	TGCGCCAGCAGCCAACTGGGACAGGGATTCTACAATGAGCAGTTCTTC	CASSQLGQGFYNEQFF
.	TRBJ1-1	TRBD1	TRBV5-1	TGCGCCAGCAGGACAGGGGGACCGAACACTGAAGCTTTCTTT	CASRTGGPNTEAFF
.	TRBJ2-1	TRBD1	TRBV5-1	TGCGCCAGCGGGAGACAGGGAAACAATGAGCAGTTCTTC	CASGRQGNNEQFF
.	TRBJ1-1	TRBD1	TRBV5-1	TGCGCCAGCAGCGTCGGGACAGCCATGAACACTGAAGCTTTCTTT	CASSVGTAMNTEAFF
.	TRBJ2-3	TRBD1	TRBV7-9	TGTGCCAGCAGCGAAGGGGGCATGGGAGATACGCAGTATTTT	CASSEGGMGDTQYF
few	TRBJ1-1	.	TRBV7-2	TGTGCCAGCACCTTGACAGAGACTGAAGCTTTCTTT	CASTLTETEAFF
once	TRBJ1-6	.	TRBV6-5	TGTGCCAGCAGACGAACCGGCCACTTT	CASRRTGHF
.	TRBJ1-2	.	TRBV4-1	TGCGCCAGCAGCCAAGATTTGGCTTACTATGGCTACACCTTC	CASSQDLAYYGYTF
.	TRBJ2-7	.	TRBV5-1	TGCGCCAGCAGCTTGAAGAGGGCGGCGGGCGAGCAGTACTTC	CASSLKRAAGEQYF
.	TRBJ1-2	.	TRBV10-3	TGTGCCATCAGTAGTGGGGGGGACGGCTACACCTTC	CAISSGGDGYTF
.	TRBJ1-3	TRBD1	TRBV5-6	TGTGCCAGCAGCTGGGGGACAGTTGGAAACACCATATATTTT	CASSWGTVGNTIYF
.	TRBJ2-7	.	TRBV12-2	TGTCCCAGCCCAGGCAGGCCCGCTCCTACCTACGAGCAGTACTTC	CPSPGRPAPTYEQYF
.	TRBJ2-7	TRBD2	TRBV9	TGTGCCAGCAGCGCGCGCTTCGCTCCGGGACTAGCGGGAGACGAGCAGTACTTC	CASSARFAPGLAGDEQYF
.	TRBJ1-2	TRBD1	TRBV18	TGTGCCAGCTCAAAGGGGACAGGGGGCTCCTCTAACTATGGCTACACCTTC	CASSKGTGGSSNYGYTF
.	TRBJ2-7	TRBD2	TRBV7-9	TGTGCCAGCAGCAGAGACCTAGCGGGAGGGCCCGAGCAGTACTTC	CASSRDLAGGPEQYF
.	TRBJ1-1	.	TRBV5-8	TGTGCCAGCAGCTTCAGGGTTAGCACTGAAGCTTTCTTT	CASSFRVSTEAFF
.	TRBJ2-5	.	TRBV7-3	TGTGCCAGCAGCCTCGGACTGCAAGAGACCCAGTACTTC	CASSLGLQETQYF
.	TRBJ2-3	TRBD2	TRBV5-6	TGTGCCAGCAGCATTCCAGGACTAGCGGGGGACACAGATACGCAGTATTTT	CASSIPGLAGDTDTQYF
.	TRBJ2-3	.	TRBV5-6	TGTGCCAGCAGCTTGGGCCTCGGGGCAGATACGCAGTATTTT	CASSLGLGADTQYF
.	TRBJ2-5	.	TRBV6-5	TGTGCCAGCAGCCTGACAGTAACTCAAGAGACCCAGTACTTC	CASSLTVTQETQYF
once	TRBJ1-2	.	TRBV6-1	TGTGCCAGCAGTGAAGCGATAGGTAGCGGCTACACCTTC	CASSEAIGSGYTF
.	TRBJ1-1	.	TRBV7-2	TGTGCCAGCAGCTTACCAGGCGGGTATACTGAAGCTTTCTTT	CASSLPGGYTEAFF
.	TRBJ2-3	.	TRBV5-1	TGCGCCAGCAGCTTTGGCGGGAGCACAGATACGCAGTATTTT	CASSFGGSTDTQYF
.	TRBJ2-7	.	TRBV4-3	TGCGCCAGCAGCCCGAGGGCCTCATCCTCCTACGAGCAGTACTTC	CASSPRASSSYEQYF
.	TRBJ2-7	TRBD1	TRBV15	TGTGCCACCAGCAGCTACAGGGGGCCCTACGAGCAGTACTTC	CATSSYRGPYEQYF
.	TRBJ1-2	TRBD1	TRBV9	TGTGCCAGCAGCGTAGGGTTGGGACAGATTAACTATGGCTACACCTTC	CASSVGLGQINYGYTF
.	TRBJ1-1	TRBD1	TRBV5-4	TGTGCCAGCGGGCACAGGGGAGGGAACACTGAAGCTTTCTTT	CASGHRGGNTEAFF